The present entry profiles one T cell receptor (beta chain) with its context. These data are taken from a study of PD-L1 blockade in urothelial cancer. On the study more broadly: Intravenous atezolizumab, 1,200 mg every 3 weeks, was begun by patients around 2014. Patients previously received 0 to 3 chemotherapy regimens. Blood was analyzed 3 weeks (second dose) and 6 weeks after treatment start.

Sequencing was performed with immunoSEQ multiplex PCR; in TCRdb, only in-frame clones are kept and a portion is missing. This table has approximately 51,000 clones, more than 70% appearing once. The time point is: pretreatment peripheral blood. The input for sequencing was PBMCs, taken around atezolizumab (anti-PD-L1) treatment. This TCR derives from a man aged 60 to 75 with urothelial cancer.

CDR3 amino acids: CASSPGAGMETQYF. The DNA for the CDR3 is TGTGCCAGCAGCCCCGGAGCGGGAATGGAGACCCAGTACTTC. The V and J genes are TRBV7-6 and TRBJ2-5; TRBD2 matches at 7 bases. Losses at the gene ends were 5 bases for V and 5 bases for J; bases not matched to a gene: 8. The CDR3 has 14 residues. In germline, CDR1 is SGHVS, CDR2 FNYEAQ.